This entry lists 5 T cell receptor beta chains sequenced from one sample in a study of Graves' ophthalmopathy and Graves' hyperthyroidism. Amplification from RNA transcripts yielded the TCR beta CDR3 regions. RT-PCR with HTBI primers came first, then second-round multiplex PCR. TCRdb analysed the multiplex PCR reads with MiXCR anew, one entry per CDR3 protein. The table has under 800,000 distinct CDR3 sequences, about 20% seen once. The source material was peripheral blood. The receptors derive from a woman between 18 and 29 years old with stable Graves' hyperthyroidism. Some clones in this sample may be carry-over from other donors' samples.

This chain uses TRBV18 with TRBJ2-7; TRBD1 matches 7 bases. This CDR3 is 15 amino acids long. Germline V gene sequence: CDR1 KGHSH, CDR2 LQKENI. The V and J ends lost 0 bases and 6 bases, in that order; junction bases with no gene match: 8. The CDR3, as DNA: TGTGCCAGCTCACCACCTCAGGGGGAAATCTTCGAGCAGTACTTC. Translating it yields CASSPPQGEIFEQYF.

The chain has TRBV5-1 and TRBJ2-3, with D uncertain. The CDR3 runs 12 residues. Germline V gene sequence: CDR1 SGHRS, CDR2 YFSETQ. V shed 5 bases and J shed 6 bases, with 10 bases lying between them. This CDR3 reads CASRWNEDTQYF. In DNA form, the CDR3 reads TGCGCCAGCAGGTGGAACGAGGATACGCAGTATTTT. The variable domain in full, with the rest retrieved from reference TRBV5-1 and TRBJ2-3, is KAGVTQTPRYLIKTRGQQVTLSCSPISGHRSVSWYQQTPGQGLQFLFEYFSETQRNKGNFPGRFSGRQFSNSRSEMNVSTLELGDSALYLCASRWNEDTQYFGPGTRLTVL.

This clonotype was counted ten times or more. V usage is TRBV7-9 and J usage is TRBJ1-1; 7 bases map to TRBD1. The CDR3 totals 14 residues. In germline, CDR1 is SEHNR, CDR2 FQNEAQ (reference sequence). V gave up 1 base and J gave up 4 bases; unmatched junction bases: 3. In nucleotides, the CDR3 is TGTGCCAGCAGCTTAGTATACAGGGGCACTGAAGCTTTCTTT. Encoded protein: CASSLVYRGTEAFF.

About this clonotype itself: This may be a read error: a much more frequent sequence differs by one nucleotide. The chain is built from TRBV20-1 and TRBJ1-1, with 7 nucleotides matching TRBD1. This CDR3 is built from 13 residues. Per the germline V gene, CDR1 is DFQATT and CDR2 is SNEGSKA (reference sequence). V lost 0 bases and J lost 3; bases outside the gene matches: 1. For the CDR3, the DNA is TGCAGTGCTAGAGATGACAGGGACACTGAAGCTTTCTTT. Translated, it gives CSARDDRDTEAFF.

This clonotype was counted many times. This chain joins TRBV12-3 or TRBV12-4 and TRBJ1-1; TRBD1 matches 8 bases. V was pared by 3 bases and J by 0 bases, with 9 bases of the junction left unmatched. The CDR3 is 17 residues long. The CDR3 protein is CASSFGQTGEMNTEAFF. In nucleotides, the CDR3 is TGTGCCAGCAGTTTCGGGCAGACAGGGGAAATGAACACTGAAGCTTTCTTT.